The clone carrying this T cell receptor (beta chain) was seen only once. The V segment lost 4 bases and the J segment 11 bases; nucleotides outside the gene matches: 14. Germline-derived CDR1 and CDR2 are MNHEY and SMNVEV (reference sequence). The CDR3 is 16 amino acids. The data were taken from a study of blood T cell repertoires in COVID-19. For the study at large: Researchers got acute and convalescent COVID-19 samples from the United States, Italy and Spain. PBMCs, B-cell-depleted T cells, or T cells were the source of the cDNA or gDNA that made up the material.

Patients at the Seattle site were enrolled during active infection and followed longitudinally. Authors' methods: Amplification of reference gene primers was used by the study to estimate nucleated cell counts. TCRdb's table, derived via immunoSEQ multiplex PCR, lists solely in-frame clones and lacks some. That table is the source of V, J and clone size, and D and trimming were worked out from the DNA. The data contain 310,000 or so clones, about 88% of them singletons. The origin of this receptor is a woman in her 30s with COVID-19, enrolled during active disease. This chain uses TRBV27 with TRBJ1-6, with TRBD1 matching 7 bases. Sequenced material: peripheral blood. Here the CDR3 DNA reads TGTGCCAGCAGTTCCCAGGGGGGCCCACGTCCCCCACCCCTCCACTTT. The encoded protein is CASSSQGGPRPPPLHF.